These 4 T cell receptor beta chains were sequenced from one sample in a study of early T cells in non-severe SARS-CoV-2 infection (dated by TCRdb to 2020 to 2022). Libraries were built with 5' RACE. Sequencing was carried out with a NextSeq 500. TCRdb cleaned the public reads at Q25 with fastp, built clones with MiXCR and kept in-frame beta chains. Each CDR3 protein appears once, grouped with its most common genes and DNA. The sample records tens of thousands of distinct CDR3 sequences, about 9.5% of which are singletons. Of the sample, under 10% falls within the top ten clones. The sequences come from whole blood, collected at baseline. The source of these receptors is an adult who was a healthcare worker with PCR-confirmed SARS-CoV-2 infection or an uninfected control (not recorded which).

The chain combines TRBV7-6 with TRBJ2-5; the D gene is possibly TRBD1 (6 bases). V shed 1 base and J shed 13 bases, with 13 bases lying between them. From germline, CDR1 is SGHVS and CDR2 FNYEAQ. CDR3 length equals 12 residues. Here the CDR3 reads CASSLGPGHPYF. The CDR3, as DNA: TGTGCCAGCAGCTTAGGGCCGGGACATCCGTACTTC.

The V call is TRBV5-1, the J call TRBJ2-3; TRBD2 might be the D (5 bases). V dropped 0 bases and J dropped 6 bases, with 14 bases sitting between them. CDR1 is SGHRS and CDR2 is YFSETQ in the germline V gene. The CDR3 loop spans 15 amino acids. The CDR3, as DNA: TGCGCCAGCAGCTTGGTTAGTAGCGTGGGGGATACGCAGTATTTT. Amino acids: CASSLVSSVGDTQYF.

This clonotype has more than one count but fewer than ten. The J gene is TRBJ2-3, the V gene TRBV2; D remains unclear. The germline V gene has CDR1 SNHLY and CDR2 FYNNEI. CDR3 length: 15 amino acids. The V end lost 2 bases, the J end lost 0 bases, and 9 bases lay between the germline ends. The CDR3 DNA sequence: TGTGCCAGCAGTGAAATGGAGACTAGCACAGATACGCAGTATTTT. Protein sequence: CASSEMETSTDTQYF.

This clonotype was observed a few times. V gene TRBV27 combines with J gene TRBJ1-2; 7 bases map to TRBD1. Germline V lookup: CDR1 MNHEY, CDR2 SMNVEV (reference sequence). This CDR3 contains 14 residues. J lost 2 bases, V lost 4 bases, and 4 bases had no gene match. The CDR3 DNA sequence: TGTGCCAGCAGTTCCCTACAGGGGAACTATGGCTACACCTTC. Residues: CASSSLQGNYGYTF.